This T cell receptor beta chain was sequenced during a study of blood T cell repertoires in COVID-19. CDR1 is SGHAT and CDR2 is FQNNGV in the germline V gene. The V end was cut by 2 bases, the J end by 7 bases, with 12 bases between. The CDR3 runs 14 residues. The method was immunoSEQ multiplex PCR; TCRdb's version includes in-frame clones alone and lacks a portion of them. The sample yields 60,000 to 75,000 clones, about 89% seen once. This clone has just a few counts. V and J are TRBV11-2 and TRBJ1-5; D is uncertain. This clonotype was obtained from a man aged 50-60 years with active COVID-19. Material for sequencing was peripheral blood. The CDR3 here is CASSLNIPGQPQHF. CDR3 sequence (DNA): TGTGCCAGCAGCTTAAACATACCGGGGCAGCCCCAGCATTTT.